The sequence of this TCR beta chain was determined in a study of monozygotic twins with inflammatory bowel disease. Findings and caveats of the study: Compared with healthy twins, IBD patients shared fewer clonotypes with others, especially with disease activity.

Germline V CDR1 and CDR2: SNHLY, FYNNEI. The CDR3 loop spans 16 amino acids. After re-calling the 5' RACE reads, TCRdb lists one entry per CDR3 protein, DNA absent. The sample holds about 140,000 distinct CDR3 sequences. Regarding this clonotype: Its cognate antigen is unknown.

The chain has TRBV2 and TRBJ2-1. The receptor was isolated from a human donor with ulcerative colitis or Crohn's disease, or a healthy co-twin of an affected twin (not recorded which). Sample: blood. The CDR3 protein is CASPRTRRPDGNEQFF.